One sample yielded the 31 T cell receptor beta chains listed below, sequenced in a study of blood T cell repertoires in COVID-19. Generated by immunoSEQ multiplex PCR, the TCRdb table keeps only in-frame clones and is missing some. Among 100,000 or so clones listed, 75% to 85% were seen once. Sequenced input: peripheral blood. The receptors stem from a human donor in a cohort sampled during active COVID-19.

V is TRBV24-1 and J is TRBJ1-2; 11 bases are a match to TRBD1. The CDR3 is made up of 14 amino acids. The germline V gene encodes CDR1 KGHDR and CDR2 SFDVKD. V dropped 3 bases and J dropped 7; count of bases not matched to a gene: 3. The CDR3 DNA is TGTGCCACCAGTGATGGACAGGGGGCTGGTGGCTACACCTTC. It codes for CATSDGQGAGGYTF.

The chain links TRBV5-1 to TRBJ2-7, with 9 bases aligning to TRBD1. Germline-derived CDR1 and CDR2 are SGHRS and YFSETQ. The junction had 2 bases not matched to a gene; V was cut back by 4 bases and J by 6 bases. CDR3 length equals 12 residues. Here the CDR3 DNA reads TGCGCCAGCAGCATACAGGGGGCCGAGCAGTACTTC. Protein product: CASSIQGAEQYF.

The chain has TRBV5-1 and TRBJ2-1; D gene unclear. Trimming pared 4 bases from V and 2 bases from J, leaving 13 bases between. Germline loops: CDR1 SGHRS, CDR2 YFSETQ. The CDR3 has 15 residues. The CDR3, as DNA: TGCGCCAGCAGCCCAGTAGGTAGCACCTACAATGAGCAGTTCTTC. Amino acids: CASSPVGSTYNEQFF. The full variable domain, its missing parts supplied by reference TRBV5-1 and TRBJ2-1, is KAGVTQTPRYLIKTRGQQVTLSCSPISGHRSVSWYQQTPGQGLQFLFEYFSETQRNKGNFPGRFSGRQFSNSRSEMNVSTLELGDSALYLCASSPVGSTYNEQFFGPGTRLTVL.

The chain combines TRBV9 with TRBJ2-2; D is uncertain. CDR3 length: 14 residues. V lost 0 bases and J lost 6, with 9 bases in between. Germline V gives CDR1 SGDLS, CDR2 YYNGEE. The CDR3 DNA reads as TGTGCCAGCAGCGTAGGAATCCAGGCCGGGGAGCTGTTTTTT. Translation gives CASSVGIQAGELFF.

The chain joins TRBV18 to TRBJ2-7, with D possibly being TRBD2 (6 bases). The CDR3 covers 16 residues. Germline values: CDR1 KGHSH, CDR2 LQKENI. The V end lost 4 bases, the J end lost 6 bases, and 22 bases lay between the germline ends. CDR3 protein: CASSLGLGGASTEQYF. CDR3 DNA sequence: TGTGCCAGCTCACTGGGATTAGGCGGGGCGAGTACCGAGCAGTACTTC.

This clone was seen only a few times. V gene TRBV3-1 (or the pseudogene TRBV3-2) combines with J gene TRBJ2-3; unclear D gene. The CDR3 runs to 13 residues. V lost 0 bases to trimming and J lost 6 bases, with 7 bases between them. In germline, CDR1 is LGHDT, CDR2 YNNKEL (reference sequence). The CDR3 is CASSQDLPDTQYF. The DNA for the CDR3 is TGTGCCAGCAGCCAAGATCTCCCGGATACGCAGTATTTT.

This chain links TRBV14 with TRBJ2-5; 9 bases line up with TRBD2. Germline V gene sequence: CDR1 SGHDN, CDR2 FVKESK. CDR3 length: 14 residues. With V trimmed by 4 bases and J by 5 bases, 5 bases remained unmatched. The CDR3 region has the DNA TGTGCCAGCAGCCGAGTGGCGGGGGGGGAGACCCAGTACTTC. Amino acids: CASSRVAGGETQYF. Variable domain in full (rest from reference TRBV14 and TRBJ2-5): EAGVTQFPSHSVIEKGQTVTLRCDPISGHDNLYWYRRVMGKEIKFLLHFVKESKQDESGMPNNRFLAERTGGTYSTLKVQPAELEDSGVYFCASSRVAGGETQYFGPGTRLLVL.

The V gene is TRBV7-9, the J gene TRBJ2-5; 8 nucleotides agree with TRBD2. Germline V gene data show CDR1 as SEHNR and CDR2 as FQNEAQ (reference sequence). The V segment lost 1 base and the J segment 0 bases; nucleotides outside the gene matches: 7. This CDR3 is built from 17 residues. The CDR3 DNA sequence: TGTGCCAGCAGCTTAGGGCTACTAGCGGAGAACCAAGAGACCCAGTACTTC. It specifies CASSLGLLAENQETQYF.

In this sample, this clone turned up many times. The gene calls are TRBV12-3 or TRBV12-4 and TRBJ1-1; the D is unclear. V was pared by 3 bases and J by 8 bases, with 13 bases between. CDR3 length: 13 residues. The CDR3 coding sequence is TGTGCCAGCAGTTTGAGGTCAGAGGAAGAAGCTTTCTTT. Translating gives CASSLRSEEEAFF.

The V call is TRBV29-1, the J call TRBJ2-1, with 8 bases matching TRBD1. This CDR3 has 12 residues. The germline V gene encodes CDR1 SQVTM and CDR2 ANQGSEA. V gave up 4 bases and J gave up 9 bases; unmatched junction bases: 5. The CDR3 sequence is CSVGQGAIEQFF. In DNA form, the CDR3 reads TGCAGCGTTGGCCAGGGGGCGATTGAGCAGTTCTTC.

The gene calls are TRBV21-1 and TRBJ2-1; the DNA was not used to check the table's D call, TRBD2. TRBV21-1 is given as a pseudogene. The CDR3 extends over 16 amino acids. CDR3 DNA sequence: TGTGCCAGCAGCGCCCGACTAGAAAGAAATAACAATGAGCAGTTCTTC. Protein sequence: CASSARLERNNNEQFF.

The J gene is TRBJ1-1, the V gene TRBV6-5; D remains ambiguous. Germline V gives CDR1 MNHEY, CDR2 SVGAGI. V lost 7 bases and J lost 4, with 13 bases in between. CDR3 size: 13 residues. The DNA for the CDR3 is TGTGCCAGCACCTTAGAGGCTGGCACTGAAGCTTTCTTT. The encoded protein is CASTLEAGTEAFF.

The rearrangement joins TRBV7-2 to TRBJ2-7; tentative D call: TRBD2 (6 bases). Germline CDR1 SGHTA, CDR2 FQGNSA. The CDR3 totals 18 residues. V shed 4 bases and J shed 2 bases, with 24 bases lying between them. CDR3 region: CASSSSAEGMNRAYEQYF. Written as DNA, the CDR3 is TGTGCCAGCAGCTCCTCCGCGGAGGGTATGAATAGGGCCTACGAGCAGTACTTC. The full variable domain, rest sourced from reference TRBV7-2 and TRBJ2-7, is GAGVSQSPSNKVTEKGKDVELRCDPISGHTALYWYRQSLGQGLEFLIYFQGNSAPDKSGLPSDRFSAERTGGSVSTLTIQRTQQEDSAVYLCASSSSAEGMNRAYEQYFGPGTRLTVT.

In nucleotides, the CDR3 is TGTGCCAGTAGTATAGGTGGTAGCGCCTACAATGAGCAGTTCTTC. Translated, it gives CASSIGGSAYNEQFF. This rearrangement joins TRBV19 to TRBJ2-1; a possible D gene is TRBD2 (5 bases). Germline V gene lookup returns CDR1 LNHDA and CDR2 SQIVND (reference sequence). V lost 1 base, J lost 2 bases, and 9 bases lay in between. There are 15 residues in the CDR3.

This clone was counted only a few times. The chain employs TRBV28 and TRBJ2-7; TRBD1 matches 9 bases. This CDR3 has 16 residues. The V segment lost 5 bases and the J segment 1 base; nucleotides outside the gene matches: 9. The germline V gene encodes CDR1 MDHEN and CDR2 SYDVKM. The CDR3 nucleotides are TGTGCCAGCAGTGAAGCCGGGACAGGGATTTCCTACGAGCAGTACTTC. Residues: CASSEAGTGISYEQYF.

V is TRBV6-5 and J is TRBJ1-5; D is ambiguous. CDR3 length: 15 amino acids. V was shortened by 6 bases and J by 2 bases, with 14 bases between the two germline ends. Germline V gives CDR1 MNHEY, CDR2 SVGAGI. CDR3 loop: CASRRELLGNQPQHF. CDR3 bases: TGTGCCAGCAGGAGGGAATTGTTGGGCAATCAGCCCCAGCATTTT.

The V and J genes are TRBV5-8 and TRBJ2-7; D unresolved. The CDR3 is 11 residues long. Germline V gene sequence: CDR1 SGHTS, CDR2 YDEGEE. V gave up 5 bases and J gave up 1 base, with 4 bases separating them. The CDR3 DNA follows: TGTGCCAGCAGTACTTCCTACGAGCAGTACTTC. It translates to CASSTSYEQYF.

The rearrangement links TRBV7-9 to TRBJ2-5; TRBD1 aligns across 8 bases. The V gene end was trimmed by 6 bases and the J gene end by 3 bases; junction bases not matched to a gene: 3. The CDR3 sequence is 13 residues long. Germline V CDR1 and CDR2: SEHNR, FQNEAQ (reference sequence). The CDR3 is CASRDRDEETQYF. For the CDR3, the DNA is TGTGCCAGCAGGGACAGGGATGAAGAGACCCAGTACTTC.

The genes are TRBV6-5 and TRBJ2-7, with D possibly being TRBD2 (6 bases). Trimming removed 6 bases from V and 7 bases from J, with 16 bases in between. The CDR3 totals 13 residues. Germline V gene data show CDR1 as MNHEY and CDR2 as SVGAGI. CDR3 in amino acids: CASRDSVGGEQYF. CDR3 DNA: TGTGCCAGCAGGGACTCCGTGGGGGGAGAGCAGTACTTC.

In its sample, this clone was seen a few times. CDR3 amino acids: CASGRDLPYEQYF. The CDR3 coding sequence is TGTGCCAGCGGGAGGGATCTCCCCTACGAGCAGTACTTC. V is TRBV7-2 and J is TRBJ2-7, with 7 bases matching TRBD2. V shed 8 bases, J shed 2 bases, and the junction held 6 bases outside the gene matches. Germline CDR1 is SGHTA and CDR2 is FQGNSA. The CDR3 spans 13 residues.

The V call is TRBV6-5, the J call TRBJ2-2; TRBD2 is a possible D gene (6 bases). V dropped 6 bases and J dropped 6 bases, with 17 bases sitting between them. The length of the CDR3 is 15 residues. In germline, CDR1 is MNHEY, CDR2 SVGAGI. DNA of the CDR3: TGTGCCAGCAGGAGGGACTGGGGTTCCCCCGGGGAGCTGTTTTTT. Its translation: CASRRDWGSPGELFF.

The chain uses TRBV6-2 or TRBV6-3 and TRBJ2-3; possibly TRBD2 for D (5 bases). Trimming took off 6 bases at V and 2 bases at J, with 18 bases between the two ends. The CDR3 has 16 amino acids. Per germline, CDR1 MNHEY and CDR2 SVGEGT. CDR3 in DNA: TGTGCCAGCAGCCCCCCGGGATCAGCGCTCACAGATACGCAGTATTTT. It translates to CASSPPGSALTDTQYF.

The CDR3 DNA reads as TGTGCCAGCAGTGCGGGGAAACAAGAGACCCAGTACTTC. It encodes CASSAGKQETQYF. The rearrangement links TRBV2 to TRBJ2-5, with a tentative D call TRBD2 (5 bases). Trimming left V 4 bases short and J 2 bases short, with 8 bases between. This CDR3 is 13 amino acids long. CDR1 SNHLY and CDR2 FYNNEI come from the germline V gene.

This clone has more than one count but fewer than ten. The V gene is TRBV7-2, the J gene TRBJ2-3; TRBD1 aligns across 7 bases. Trimming cost V 4 bases and J 4 bases; bases outside gene matches: 8. Germline V gene sequence: CDR1 SGHTA, CDR2 FQGNSA. The CDR3 runs to 15 residues. The CDR3 coding sequence is TGTGCCAGCAGCTCACAGGGGTTGGGGGCAGATACGCAGTATTTT. It translates to CASSSQGLGADTQYF.

The chain employs TRBV21-1 and TRBJ2-1; the table's D call, TRBD2, was not checked against the DNA. TRBV21-1 is given as a pseudogene. CDR3 length equals 16 residues. The CDR3: CASSISGTRSYNEQFF. In DNA form, the CDR3 reads TGTGCCAGCAGCATCTCCGGGACTCGAAGCTACAATGAGCAGTTCTTC.

J is TRBJ2-2 and V is TRBV28; D remains ambiguous. V was pared by 7 bases and J by 2 bases, with 11 bases between. Germline V gene lookup returns CDR1 MDHEN and CDR2 SYDVKM. The CDR3 totals 14 residues. The CDR3 spells CASTTLKNTGELFF. CDR3 coding DNA: TGTGCCAGCACCACCCTAAAAAACACCGGGGAGCTGTTTTTT.

The rearrangement joins TRBV25-1 to TRBJ1-2; maybe TRBD1 (5 bases). The germline V and J ends were trimmed by 3 bases and 7 bases, with 9 bases remaining between them. Germline V gene data show CDR1 as MGHDK and CDR2 as SYGVNS. The CDR3 has 12 amino acids. For the CDR3, the DNA is TGTGCCAGCAGTGAGGGCGGGGGTGGCTACACCTTC. This codes for CASSEGGGGYTF.

V and J are TRBV19 and TRBJ2-1, with TRBD1 identical over 12 bases. The J segment lost 9 bases and the V segment lost 4 bases, leaving 4 bases of the junction unmatched. CDR1 and CDR2 from the germline V gene are LNHDA and SQIVND (reference sequence). The CDR3 is 14 amino acids. The CDR3 sequence: CASSKGQGAVEQFF. The CDR3, as DNA: TGTGCCAGTAGTAAGGGACAGGGGGCGGTTGAGCAGTTCTTC.

The chain joins TRBV28 to TRBJ2-1, with 10 bases matching TRBD1. The CDR3 runs to 15 residues. The germline CDR1 and CDR2 sequences are MDHEN and SYDVKM. The V gene end was trimmed by 10 bases and the J gene end by 8 bases; junction bases not matched to a gene: 14. The CDR3 region has the DNA TGTGCCACCCTCGGCGTGGACAGGGGGGTCGATGAGCAGTTCTTC. Translated: CATLGVDRGVDEQFF. Filled out from reference TRBV28 and TRBJ2-1, the complete variable domain reads DVKVTQSSRYLVKRTGEKVFLECVQDMDHENMFWYRQDPGLGLRLIYFSYDVKMKEKGDIPEGYSVSREKKERFSLILESASTNQTSMYLCATLGVDRGVDEQFFGPGTRLTVL.

This clone was counted ten times or more. This chain links TRBV7-6 with TRBJ2-1; 14 positions match TRBD2. The CDR3 spans 16 residues. The V gene end was trimmed by 5 bases and the J gene end by 3 bases; junction bases not matched to a gene: 3. Per the germline V gene, CDR1 is SGHVS and CDR2 is FNYEAQ. CDR3: CASSGTSGSNYNEQFF. DNA of the CDR3: TGTGCCAGCAGCGGGACTAGCGGGAGTAACTACAATGAGCAGTTCTTC.

The chain couples TRBV10-3 to TRBJ2-2; 14 positions match TRBD2. This CDR3 has 19 amino acids. With V trimmed by 3 bases and J by 6 bases, 12 bases remained unmatched. CDR1 is ENHRY, CDR2 SYGVKD, per germline. CDR3 in amino acids: CAISERTSGRSGFAGELFF. CDR3 nucleotides: TGTGCCATCAGTGAACGGACTAGCGGGAGGTCGGGATTTGCCGGGGAGCTGTTTTTT.